This entry lists 13 T cell receptor beta chains sequenced from one sample in a study of T cells in Graves' hyperthyroidism and ophthalmopathy. TCR beta CDR3 sequences were amplified from RNA transcripts. The TCR CDR3 was amplified in a first-round RT-PCR using the HTBI primer set. TCRdb recomputed calls from the multiplex PCR reads with MiXCR, one row per CDR3 protein. The sample records a few hundred thousand distinct CDR3 sequences, roughly 15% being singletons. Sequenced sample: blood. The receptors were sampled from a woman in her twenties or thirties with Graves' ophthalmopathy.

A few counts support this clonotype. The rearrangement uses TRBV7-9 and TRBJ2-1, with D unclear. Trimming took off 5 bases at V and 10 bases at J, with 9 bases between the two ends. The germline V gene encodes CDR1 SEHNR and CDR2 FQNEAQ (reference sequence). This CDR3 region has 11 residues. The CDR3 nucleotides are TGTGCCAGCAGCCCCAGCTGGGAGCAGTTCTTC. Encoded protein: CASSPSWEQFF.

This clonotype has ten or more counts. The V call is TRBV28, the J call TRBJ1-6, with D tentatively TRBD1 (5 bases). Trimming took off 3 bases at V and 7 bases at J, with 10 bases between the two ends. The germline V gene has CDR1 MDHEN and CDR2 SYDVKM. The CDR3 is made up of 14 amino acids. CDR3 sequence reads: CASSLGGSNSPLHF. The CDR3 DNA is TGTGCCAGCAGTTTGGGGGGTTCCAATTCACCCCTCCACTTT.

This clonotype was seen many times. The genes are TRBV20-1 and TRBJ2-2; D unresolved. V lost 3 bases to trimming and J lost 2 bases, with 19 bases between them. The length of the CDR3 is 17 residues. Germline CDR1 DFQATT, CDR2 SNEGSKA (reference sequence). As DNA, the CDR3 is TGCAGTGCTAGGTCCATTGGACGGACGACTAACACCGGGGAGCTGTTTTTT. It specifies CSARSIGRTTNTGELFF.

The sample holds a few counts of this clonotype. The chain combines TRBV20-1 with TRBJ2-1; 8 bases align to TRBD2. Trimming at V came to 3 bases and at J to 3 bases, leaving 4 bases not matched to a gene. The CDR3 spans 14 residues. Germline V gene sequence: CDR1 DFQATT, CDR2 SNEGSKA (reference sequence). The CDR3: CSASELADYNEQFF. In DNA, the CDR3 is TGCAGTGCTAGCGAACTAGCGGACTACAATGAGCAGTTCTTC.

In regard to this clonotype: It may be a read error: a sequence one base away is much more abundant. The gene calls are TRBV27 and TRBJ2-3; weak D call: TRBD2 (7 bases). This CDR3 has 15 residues. Germline values: CDR1 MNHEY, CDR2 SMNVEV (reference sequence). For the CDR3, the DNA is TGTGCCAGCAGCTTACAGGGAGGGAAGCCAGATACGCGGTATTTT. Residues: CASSLQGGKPDTRYF.

This clonotype was seen a handful of times. The chain couples TRBV19 to TRBJ1-1; unclear D gene. Trimming pared 2 bases from V and 0 bases from J, leaving 7 bases between. The CDR3 contains 14 residues. From germline, CDR1 is LNHDA and CDR2 SQIVND (reference sequence). CDR3 sequence reads: CASSISSMNTEAFF. In DNA form, the CDR3 reads TGTGCCAGTAGTATAAGTTCGATGAACACTGAAGCTTTCTTT.

This clonotype was picked up many times. The J gene is TRBJ2-3, the V gene TRBV5-1; D is undetermined. The CDR3 consists of 13 residues. From germline, CDR1 is SGHRS and CDR2 YFSETQ. V gave up 0 bases and J gave up 6 bases, with 8 bases separating them. This CDR3 reads CASSLAHRDTQYF. CDR3 DNA sequence: TGCGCCAGCAGCTTGGCCCATCGGGATACGCAGTATTTT.

This clonotype was detected many times. The chain carries TRBV29-1 and TRBJ2-1, with D tentatively TRBD2 (5 bases). The CDR3 loop spans 13 amino acids. The V gene lost 4 bases and the J gene lost 1 base, with 8 bases spanning the gap. Germline assignment: CDR1 SQVTM and CDR2 ANQGSEA. CDR3 sequence: CSVAQRSYNEQFF. In nucleotides, the CDR3 is TGCAGCGTTGCTCAGCGGTCCTACAATGAGCAGTTCTTC.

There are a few counts of this clonotype. The genes are TRBV19 and TRBJ1-5, with no clear D. With 3 bases removed from V and 1 base from J, the gap between germline ends came to 10 bases. The CDR3 runs to 15 residues. Germline lookup yields CDR1 LNHDA and CDR2 SQIVND (reference sequence). In DNA, the CDR3 is TGTGCCAGTAGTATTAGCGCTGGAAGCAATCAGCCCCAGCATTTT. Protein sequence: CASSISAGSNQPQHF.

This clonotype was detected many times. The chain combines TRBV4-3 with TRBJ2-2, with 8 bases identical to TRBD2. Germline V lookup: CDR1 LGHNA, CDR2 YSLEER. The CDR3 is 16 amino acids. Germline trimming cut 1 base from V and 6 bases from J; bases unmatched to any gene: 7. The CDR3 protein is CASSQGYGRDAGELFF. As DNA, the CDR3 is TGCGCCAGCAGCCAAGGATACGGGAGGGATGCCGGGGAGCTGTTTTTT.

This clonotype was seen a few times. V and J are TRBV6-2 or TRBV6-3 and TRBJ2-7; 9 bases line up with TRBD1. This CDR3 contains 19 residues. V lost 7 bases to trimming and J lost 6 bases; unmatched junction nucleotides: 25. Germline CDR1 is MNHEY and CDR2 is SVGEGT. The DNA of the CDR3 is TGTGCCAGCATGAGCACCCGGGACAGGGATAGAAGTGGGGCTACCGAGCAGTACTTC. Its protein is CASMSTRDRDRSGATEQYF.

This clonotype was recorded at least ten times. This chain connects TRBV20-1 to TRBJ2-3; D is tentatively TRBD1 or TRBD2 (5 bases each). V was shortened by 4 bases and J by 2 bases, with 13 bases between the two germline ends. Germline CDR1 is DFQATT and CDR2 is SNEGSKA (reference sequence). There are 14 residues in the CDR3. CDR3 in amino acids: CSATPGRFTDTQYF. The CDR3 region has the DNA TGCAGTGCTACACCGGGACGGTTCACAGATACGCAGTATTTT.

The rearrangement joins TRBV7-2 to TRBJ2-3; 12 bases agree with TRBD2. V was pared by 5 bases and J by 6 bases, with 6 bases of the junction left unmatched. The CDR3 length is 15 residues. Per germline, CDR1 SGHTA and CDR2 FQGNSA. CDR3 in amino acids: CASSPTSGRWDTQYF. CDR3 DNA sequence: TGTGCCAGCAGCCCGACTAGCGGGAGATGGGATACGCAGTATTTT. Filled out from reference TRBV7-2 and TRBJ2-3, the complete variable domain reads GAGVSQSPSNKVTEKGKDVELRCDPISGHTALYWYRQSLGQGLEFLIYFQGNSAPDKSGLPSDRFSAERTGGSVSTLTIQRTQQEDSAVYLCASSPTSGRWDTQYFGPGTRLTVL.